The clone carrying this TCR beta chain was seen more than once but under ten times. The antigen is not known. These data come from a study of T-cell reconstitution after alpha-beta-depleted transplantation in children. Germline values: CDR1 ENHRY, CDR2 SYGVKD. The CDR3 has 16 amino acids. J gave up 1 base and V 0 bases, and 3 bases lay outside the gene matches. General observations from the study: Some patients owed their high day-60 TCRbeta diversity to surviving recipient T cells and thymic progenitors. Fresh T-cell production supplied most of the T-cell counts and diversity seen one year after transplant. Roughly two months post-transplant, alpha-beta T cells reportedly originated from several hundred graft clones that had expanded.

Library preparation (for TCRbeta) was performed with unique molecular identifiers. TCRdb ran MiXCR on the PCR reads and lists one entry per CDR3 protein. The sample has around 250,000 distinct CDR3 sequences; over 20% are singletons. The chain couples TRBV10-3 to TRBJ2-3, with TRBD2 matching 8 bases. The clonotype originates from a girl aged 2 to 9 with Fanconi anemia, due to receive a stem cell transplant. The material was PBMCs, obtained before TCRalphabeta/CD19-depleted stem cell transplant. The CDR3 nucleotides read TGTGCCATCAGTGAGTCGCCAGCGGGGGGCACAGATACGCAGTATTTT. It translates to CAISESPAGGTDTQYF.